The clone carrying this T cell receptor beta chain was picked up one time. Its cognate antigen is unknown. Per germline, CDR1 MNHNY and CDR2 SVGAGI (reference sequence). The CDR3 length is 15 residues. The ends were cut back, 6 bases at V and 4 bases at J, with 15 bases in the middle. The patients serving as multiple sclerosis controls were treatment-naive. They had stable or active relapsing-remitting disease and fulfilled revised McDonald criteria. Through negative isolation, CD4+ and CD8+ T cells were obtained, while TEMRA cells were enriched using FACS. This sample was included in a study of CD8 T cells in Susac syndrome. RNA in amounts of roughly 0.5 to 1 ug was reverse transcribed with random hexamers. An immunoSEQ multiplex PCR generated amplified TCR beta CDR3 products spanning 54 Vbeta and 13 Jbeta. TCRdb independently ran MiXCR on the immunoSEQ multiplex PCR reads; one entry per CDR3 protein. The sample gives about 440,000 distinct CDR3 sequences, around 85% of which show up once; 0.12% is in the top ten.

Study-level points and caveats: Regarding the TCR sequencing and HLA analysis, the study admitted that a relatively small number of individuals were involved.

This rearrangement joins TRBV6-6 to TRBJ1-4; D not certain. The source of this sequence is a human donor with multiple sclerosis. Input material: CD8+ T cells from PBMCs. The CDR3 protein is CASSLPWDYNEKLFF. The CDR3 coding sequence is TGTGCCAGCAGCCTGCCCTGGGATTATAATGAAAAACTGTTTTTT.